This T cell receptor (beta chain) appears in the sequencing data of a study of identical twins. General study findings and limits: Abundant beta clonotypes from cord blood bore fewer insertions; memory repertoires lacked this pattern.

Trimming removed 6 bases from V and 6 bases from J, with 9 bases in between. This CDR3 is built from 12 residues. Each CDR3 protein gets one entry after TCRdb re-called the 5' RACE reads with MiXCR. The table records nearly 900,000 distinct CDR3 sequences, about 12% of them present only once. A word on this clonotype: Its antigen is not identified.

The donors were all healthy and Caucasian. Separately, the same data were catalogued under a study of yellow fever vaccine responses in identical twins.

The chain combines TRBV12-3 or TRBV12-4 with TRBJ1-5; weak D call: TRBD1 (5 bases). This clonotype originated in a woman aged 18-29 years in good health. The specimen sequenced was PBMCs. CDR3 region: CASRGDLQPQHF. The CDR3 DNA follows: TGTGCCAGCAGGGGGGACCTTCAGCCCCAGCATTTT.